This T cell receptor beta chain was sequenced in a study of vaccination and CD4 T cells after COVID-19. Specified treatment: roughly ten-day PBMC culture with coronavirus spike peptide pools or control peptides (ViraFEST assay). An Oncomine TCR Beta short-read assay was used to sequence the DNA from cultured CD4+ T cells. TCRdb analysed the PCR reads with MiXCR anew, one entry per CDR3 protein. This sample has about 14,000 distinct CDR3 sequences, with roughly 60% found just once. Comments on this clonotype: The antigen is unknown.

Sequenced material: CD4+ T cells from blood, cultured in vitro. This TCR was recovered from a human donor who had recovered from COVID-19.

The CDR3 here is CAWNSGSNTQYF. In DNA, the CDR3 is TGTGCCTGGAACTCTGGATCGAATACGCAGTATTTT. V and J are TRBV30 and TRBJ2-3; D is unclear. Trimming removed 4 bases at V and 7 bases at J, with 12 bases between. Germline loops: CDR1 GTSNPN, CDR2 SVGIG (reference sequence). The CDR3 runs to 12 residues.